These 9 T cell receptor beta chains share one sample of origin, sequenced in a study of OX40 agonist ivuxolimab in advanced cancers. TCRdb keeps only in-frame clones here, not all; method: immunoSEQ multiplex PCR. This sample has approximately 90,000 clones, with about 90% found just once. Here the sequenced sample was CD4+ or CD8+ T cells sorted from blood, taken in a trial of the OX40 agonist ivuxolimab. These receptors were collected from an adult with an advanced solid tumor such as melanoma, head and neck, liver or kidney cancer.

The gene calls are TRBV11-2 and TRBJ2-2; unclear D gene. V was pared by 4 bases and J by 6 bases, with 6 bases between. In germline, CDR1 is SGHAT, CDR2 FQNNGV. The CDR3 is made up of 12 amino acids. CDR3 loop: CASSSPPGELFF. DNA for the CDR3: TGTGCCAGCAGCTCGCCCCCCGGGGAGCTGTTTTTT.

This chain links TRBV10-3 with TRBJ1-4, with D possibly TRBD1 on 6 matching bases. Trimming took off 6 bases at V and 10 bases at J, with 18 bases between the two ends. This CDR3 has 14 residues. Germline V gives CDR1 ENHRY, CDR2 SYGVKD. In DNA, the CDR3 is TGTGCCATCAGCCGGGACACCCAGACGGGAAAACTGTTTTTT. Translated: CAISRDTQTGKLFF.

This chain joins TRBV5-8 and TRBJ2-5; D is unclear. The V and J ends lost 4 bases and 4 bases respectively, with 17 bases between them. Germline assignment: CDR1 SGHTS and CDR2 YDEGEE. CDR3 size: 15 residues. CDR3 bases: TGTGCCAGCAGCCGTTCGGACCGGCTAGGAGAGACCCAGTACTTC. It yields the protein CASSRSDRLGETQYF.

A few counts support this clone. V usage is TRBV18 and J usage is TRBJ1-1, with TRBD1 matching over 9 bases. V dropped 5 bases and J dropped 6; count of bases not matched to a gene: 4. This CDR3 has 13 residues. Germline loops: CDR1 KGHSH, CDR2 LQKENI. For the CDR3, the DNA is TGTGCCAGCTCATTGGGACAGGGTCCTGAAGCTTTCTTT. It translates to CASSLGQGPEAFF. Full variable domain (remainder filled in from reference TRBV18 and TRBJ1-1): NAGVMQNPRHLVRRRGQEARLRCSPMKGHSHVYWYRQLPEEGLKFMVYLQKENIIDESGMPKERFSAEFPKEGPSILRIQQVVRGDSAAYFCASSLGQGPEAFFGQGTRLTVV.

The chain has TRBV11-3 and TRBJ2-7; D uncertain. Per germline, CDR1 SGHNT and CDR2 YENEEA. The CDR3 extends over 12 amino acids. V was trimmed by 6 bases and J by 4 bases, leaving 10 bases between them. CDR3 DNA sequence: TGTGCCAGCAGTCCTACAAGTTACGAGCAGTACTTC. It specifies CASSPTSYEQYF.

In nucleotides, the CDR3 is TGTGCCAGTAGTCCCCCCGGCTGGAATGAGCAGTTCTTC. It translates to CASSPPGWNEQFF. This rearrangement joins TRBV19 to TRBJ2-1; D unresolved. The germline V gene encodes CDR1 LNHDA and CDR2 SQIVND (reference sequence). The CDR3 contains 13 residues. The V and J ends lost 5 bases and 7 bases respectively, with 12 bases between them.

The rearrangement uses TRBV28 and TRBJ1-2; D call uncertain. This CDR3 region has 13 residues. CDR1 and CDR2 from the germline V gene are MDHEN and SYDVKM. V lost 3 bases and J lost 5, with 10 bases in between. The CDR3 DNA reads TGTGCCAGCAGTTTCGAGGGTTTTTATGGCTACACCTTC. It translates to CASSFEGFYGYTF.

The CDR3: CAWRGASGLYEQYF. The CDR3 coding sequence is TGTGCCTGGAGGGGAGCTAGCGGACTCTACGAGCAGTACTTC. This chain connects TRBV30 to TRBJ2-7; 7 nucleotides line up with TRBD2. The V segment lost 3 bases and the J segment 3 bases; nucleotides outside the gene matches: 8. Germline assignment: CDR1 GTSNPN and CDR2 SVGIG (reference sequence). This CDR3 has 14 amino acids.

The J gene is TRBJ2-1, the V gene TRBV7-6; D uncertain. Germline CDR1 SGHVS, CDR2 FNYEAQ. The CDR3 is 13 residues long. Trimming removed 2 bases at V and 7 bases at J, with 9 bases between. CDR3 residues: CASSLMTLNEQFF. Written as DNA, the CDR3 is TGTGCCAGCAGCTTAATGACTCTAAATGAGCAGTTCTTC.